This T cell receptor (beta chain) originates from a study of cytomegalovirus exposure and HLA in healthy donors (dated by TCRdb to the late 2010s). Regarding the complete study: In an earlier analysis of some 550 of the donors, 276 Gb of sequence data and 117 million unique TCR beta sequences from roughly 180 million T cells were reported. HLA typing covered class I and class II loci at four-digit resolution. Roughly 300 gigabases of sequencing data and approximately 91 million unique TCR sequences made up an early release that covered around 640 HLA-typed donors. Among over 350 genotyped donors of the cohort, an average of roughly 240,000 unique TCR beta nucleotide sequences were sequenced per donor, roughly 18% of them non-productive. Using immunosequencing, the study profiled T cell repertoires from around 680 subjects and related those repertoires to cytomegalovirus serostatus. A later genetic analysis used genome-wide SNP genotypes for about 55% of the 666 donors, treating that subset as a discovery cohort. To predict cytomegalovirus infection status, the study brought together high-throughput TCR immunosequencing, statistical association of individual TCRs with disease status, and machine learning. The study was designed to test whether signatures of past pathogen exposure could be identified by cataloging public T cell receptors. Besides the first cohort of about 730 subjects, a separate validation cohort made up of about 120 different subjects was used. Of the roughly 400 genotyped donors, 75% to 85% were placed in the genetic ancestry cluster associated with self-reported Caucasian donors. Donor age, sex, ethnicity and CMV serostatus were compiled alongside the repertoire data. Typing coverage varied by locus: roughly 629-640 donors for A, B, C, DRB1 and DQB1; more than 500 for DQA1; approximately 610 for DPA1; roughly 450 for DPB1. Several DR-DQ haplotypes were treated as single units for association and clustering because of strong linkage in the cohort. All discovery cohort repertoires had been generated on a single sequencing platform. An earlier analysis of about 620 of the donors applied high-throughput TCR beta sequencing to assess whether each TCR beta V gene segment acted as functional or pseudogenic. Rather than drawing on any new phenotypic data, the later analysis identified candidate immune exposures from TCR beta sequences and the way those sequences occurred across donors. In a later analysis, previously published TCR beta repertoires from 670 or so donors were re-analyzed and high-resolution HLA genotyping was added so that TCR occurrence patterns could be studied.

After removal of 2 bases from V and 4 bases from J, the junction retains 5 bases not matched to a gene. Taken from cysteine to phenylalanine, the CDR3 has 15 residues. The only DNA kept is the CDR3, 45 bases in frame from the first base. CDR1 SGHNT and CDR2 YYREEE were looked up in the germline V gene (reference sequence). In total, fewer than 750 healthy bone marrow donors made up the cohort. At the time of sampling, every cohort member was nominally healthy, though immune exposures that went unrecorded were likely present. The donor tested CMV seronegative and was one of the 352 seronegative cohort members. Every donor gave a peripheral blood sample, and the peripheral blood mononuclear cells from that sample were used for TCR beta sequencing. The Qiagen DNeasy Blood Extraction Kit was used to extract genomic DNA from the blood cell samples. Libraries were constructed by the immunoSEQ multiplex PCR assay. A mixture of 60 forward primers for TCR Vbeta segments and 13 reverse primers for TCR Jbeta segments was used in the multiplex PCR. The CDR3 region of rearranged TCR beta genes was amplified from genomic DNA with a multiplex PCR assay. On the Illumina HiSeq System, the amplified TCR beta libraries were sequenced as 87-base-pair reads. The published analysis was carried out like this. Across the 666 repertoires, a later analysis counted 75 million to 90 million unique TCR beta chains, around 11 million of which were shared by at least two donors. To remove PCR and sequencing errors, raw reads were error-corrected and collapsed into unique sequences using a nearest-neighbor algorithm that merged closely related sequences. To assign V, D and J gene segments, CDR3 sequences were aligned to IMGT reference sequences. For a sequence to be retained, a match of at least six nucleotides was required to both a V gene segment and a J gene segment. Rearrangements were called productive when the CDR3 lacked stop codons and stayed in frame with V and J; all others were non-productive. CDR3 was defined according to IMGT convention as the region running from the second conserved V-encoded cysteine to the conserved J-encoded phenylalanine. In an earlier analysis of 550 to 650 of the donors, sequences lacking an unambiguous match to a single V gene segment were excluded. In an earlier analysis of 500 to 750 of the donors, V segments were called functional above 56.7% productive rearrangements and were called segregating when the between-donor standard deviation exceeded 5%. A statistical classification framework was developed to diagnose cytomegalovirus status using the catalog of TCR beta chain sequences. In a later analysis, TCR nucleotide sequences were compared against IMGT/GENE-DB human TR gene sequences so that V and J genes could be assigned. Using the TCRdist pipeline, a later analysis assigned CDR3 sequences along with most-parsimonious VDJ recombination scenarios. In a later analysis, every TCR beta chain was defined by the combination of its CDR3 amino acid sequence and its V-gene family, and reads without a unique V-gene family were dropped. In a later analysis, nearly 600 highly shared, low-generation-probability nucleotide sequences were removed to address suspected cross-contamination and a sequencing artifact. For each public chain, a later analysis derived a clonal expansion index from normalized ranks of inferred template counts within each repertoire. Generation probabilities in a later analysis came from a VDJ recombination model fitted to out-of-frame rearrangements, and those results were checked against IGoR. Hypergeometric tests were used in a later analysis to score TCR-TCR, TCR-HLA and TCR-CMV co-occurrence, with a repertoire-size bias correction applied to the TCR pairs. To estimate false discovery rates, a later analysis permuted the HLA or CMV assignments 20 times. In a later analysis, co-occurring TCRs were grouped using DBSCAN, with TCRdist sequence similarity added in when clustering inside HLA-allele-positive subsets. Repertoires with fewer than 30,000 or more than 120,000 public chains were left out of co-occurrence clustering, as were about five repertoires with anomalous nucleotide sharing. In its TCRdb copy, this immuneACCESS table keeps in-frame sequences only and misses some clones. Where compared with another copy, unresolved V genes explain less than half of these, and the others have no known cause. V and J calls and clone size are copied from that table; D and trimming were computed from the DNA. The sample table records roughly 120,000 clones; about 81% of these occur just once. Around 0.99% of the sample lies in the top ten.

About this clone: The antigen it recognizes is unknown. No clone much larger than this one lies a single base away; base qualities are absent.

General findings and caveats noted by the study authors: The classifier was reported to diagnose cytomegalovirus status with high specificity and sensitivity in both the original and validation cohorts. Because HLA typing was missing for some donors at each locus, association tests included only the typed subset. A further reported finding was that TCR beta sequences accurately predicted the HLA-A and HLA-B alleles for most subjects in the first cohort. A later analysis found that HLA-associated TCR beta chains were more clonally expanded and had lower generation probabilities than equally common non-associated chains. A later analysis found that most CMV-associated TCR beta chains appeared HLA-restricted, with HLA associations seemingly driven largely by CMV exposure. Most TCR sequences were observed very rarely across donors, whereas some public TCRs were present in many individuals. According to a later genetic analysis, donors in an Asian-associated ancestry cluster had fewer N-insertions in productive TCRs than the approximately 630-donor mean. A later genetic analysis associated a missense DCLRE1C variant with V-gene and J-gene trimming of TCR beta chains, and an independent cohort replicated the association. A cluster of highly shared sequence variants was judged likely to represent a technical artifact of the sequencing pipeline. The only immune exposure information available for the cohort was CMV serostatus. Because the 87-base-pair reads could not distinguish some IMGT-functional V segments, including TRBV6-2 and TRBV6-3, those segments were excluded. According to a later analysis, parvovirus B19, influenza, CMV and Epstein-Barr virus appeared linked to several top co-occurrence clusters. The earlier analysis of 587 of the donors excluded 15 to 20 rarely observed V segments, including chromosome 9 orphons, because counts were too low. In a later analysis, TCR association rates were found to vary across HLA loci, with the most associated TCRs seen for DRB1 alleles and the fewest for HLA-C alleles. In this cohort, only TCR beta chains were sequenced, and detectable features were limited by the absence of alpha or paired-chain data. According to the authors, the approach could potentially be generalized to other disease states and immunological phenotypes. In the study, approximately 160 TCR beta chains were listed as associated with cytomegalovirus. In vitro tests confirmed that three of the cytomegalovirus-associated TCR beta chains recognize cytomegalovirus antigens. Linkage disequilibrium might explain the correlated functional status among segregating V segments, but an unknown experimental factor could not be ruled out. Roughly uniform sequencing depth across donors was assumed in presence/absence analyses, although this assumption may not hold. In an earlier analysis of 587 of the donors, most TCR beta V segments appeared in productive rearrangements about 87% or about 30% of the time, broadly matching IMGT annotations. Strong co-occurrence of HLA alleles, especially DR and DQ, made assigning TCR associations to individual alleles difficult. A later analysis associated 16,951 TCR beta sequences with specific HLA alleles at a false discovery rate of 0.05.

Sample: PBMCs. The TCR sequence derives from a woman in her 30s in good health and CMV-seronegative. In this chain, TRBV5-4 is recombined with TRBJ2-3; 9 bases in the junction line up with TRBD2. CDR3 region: CASSFLAGFSDTQYF. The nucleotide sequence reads TGTGCCAGCAGCTTCCTAGCGGGATTTTCAGATACGCAGTATTTT.